The 25 T cell receptor beta chains reported below all come from one sample, sequenced in a study of T-cell reconstitution after alpha-beta-depleted transplantation in children. Unique molecular identifiers were used in preparing the TCRbeta library. TCRdb fed the PCR reads into MiXCR, producing one record per CDR3 protein. Of 250,000 or so distinct CDR3 sequences listed, roughly 8% are singletons. The material sequenced was PBMCs, mostly from graft donor cells, taken 180 days after TCRalphabeta/CD19-depleted stem cell transplant. The receptors here all came from a male patient younger than 18 who had a stem cell transplant for acute lymphoblastic leukemia, so the T cells may come from the graft donor.

This clonotype was recorded at least ten times. The chain joins TRBV7-8 to TRBJ1-5, with D unclear. CDR3 size: 17 residues. The germline V gene encodes CDR1 SGHVS and CDR2 FQNEAQ. Trimming left V 1 base short and J 0 bases short, with 13 bases between. The CDR3 region has the DNA TGTGCCAGCAGCTTAGTTGCTGTTCCTTATAGCAATCAGCCCCAGCATTTT. Translating it yields CASSLVAVPYSNQPQHF.

DNA for the CDR3: TGTGCCAGCAGCCATTTGCCCGGGGGCCAAGAGACCCAGTACTTC. It encodes CASSHLPGGQETQYF. The chain employs TRBV5-4 and TRBJ2-5; possibly TRBD2 for D (6 bases). Germline CDR1 reads SGHNT; CDR2 reads YYREEE (reference sequence). The V gene lost 4 bases and the J gene lost 1 base, with 14 bases spanning the gap. The CDR3 totals 15 residues. Combining the CDR3 with reference TRBV5-4 and TRBJ2-5 gives the whole variable domain ETGVTQSPTHLIKTRGQQVTLRCSSQSGHNTVSWYQQALGQGPQFIFQYYREEENGRGNFPPRFSGLQFPNYSSELNVNALELDDSALYLCASSHLPGGQETQYFGPGTRLLVL.

This clonotype showed up many times. V usage is TRBV19 and J usage is TRBJ2-1; 7 nucleotides agree with TRBD1. This CDR3 has 17 amino acids. Trimming cost V 3 bases and J 0 bases; bases outside gene matches: 8. Germline assignment: CDR1 LNHDA and CDR2 SQIVND (reference sequence). CDR3 sequence reads: CASSIPGQAISYNEQFF. CDR3 nucleotides: TGTGCCAGTAGTATCCCCGGACAGGCGATCTCCTACAATGAGCAGTTCTTC.

In the case of this clonotype: With a much larger clone just one base away, this may be a read error. This chain uses TRBV28 with TRBJ2-3; D might be TRBD1 (6 bases). The CDR3 spans 15 residues. V lost 5 bases and J 1 base, leaving 13 bases between the germline ends. Germline-derived CDR1 and CDR2 are MDHEN and SYDVKM. CDR3 loop: CASSPRQGRTDTQYF. In DNA form, the CDR3 reads TGTGCCAGCAGTCCACGCCAGGGGCGCACAGATACGCAGTATTTT.

Concerning this clonotype: Just one base apart from a much larger clone, this may be a read error. This chain connects TRBV9 to TRBJ2-1; 7 nucleotides agree with TRBD2. Unmatched junction bases numbered 13, after V lost 4 bases and J lost 12 bases. The CDR3 sequence is 14 residues long. Germline CDR1 reads SGDLS; CDR2 reads YYNGEE. CDR3 loop: CASSPPNQSGGQFF. CDR3 bases: TGTGCCAGCAGCCCCCCAAACCAGTCGGGGGGGCAGTTCTTC.

This clonotype occurred many times. V and J are TRBV24-1 and TRBJ2-3, with TRBD2 matching 7 bases. Germline V gene data show CDR1 as KGHDR and CDR2 as SFDVKD. This CDR3 is built from 15 residues. Trimming at V came to 2 bases and at J to 4 bases, leaving 5 bases not matched to a gene. CDR3 in amino acids: CATSDSREVPDTQYF. In DNA, the CDR3 is TGTGCCACCAGTGATTCCCGGGAGGTCCCAGATACGCAGTATTTT.

This clonotype was picked up many times. The chain carries TRBV4-2 and TRBJ2-1, with 14 bases fitting TRBD2. CDR1 and CDR2 from the germline V gene are LGHNA and YNFKEQ. The CDR3 extends over 14 amino acids. Trimming took 10 bases from V and 7 from J; bases not matched to a gene: 6. The CDR3 nucleotides read TGTGCCATATCCGGGACTAGCGGGAGTAATGAGCAGTTCTTC. Protein product: CAISGTSGSNEQFF.

This clonotype has a count of ten or more. V is TRBV20-1 and J is TRBJ2-5; D unresolved. The CDR3 is 16 amino acids. In germline, CDR1 is DFQATT, CDR2 SNEGSKA (reference sequence). The V end lost 1 base, the J end lost 5 bases, and 20 bases lay between the germline ends. The CDR3 reads CSARASPGLPGETQYF. CDR3 DNA: TGCAGTGCTAGAGCTTCGCCCGGGCTCCCCGGCGAGACCCAGTACTTC.

This clonotype occurred many times. The rearrangement joins TRBV5-5 to TRBJ1-2; a possible D gene is TRBD1 (5 bases). Germline assignment: CDR1 SGHKS and CDR2 YYEKEE (reference sequence). Between the trimmed V and J ends, which lost 0 bases and 3 bases, there was a span of 18 bases. The CDR3 is 17 residues long. CDR3 nucleotide sequence: TGTGCCAGCAGCTTGGTAGCAGGGCCCAACAACTACTATGGCTACACCTTC. Protein: CASSLVAGPNNYYGYTF. The full variable domain, completed using reference TRBV5-5 and TRBJ1-2, is DAGVTQSPTHLIKTRGQQVTLRCSPISGHKSVSWYQQVLGQGPQFIFQYYEKEERGRGNFPDRFSARQFPNYSSELNVNALLLGDSALYLCASSLVAGPNNYYGYTFGSGTRLTVV.

This clonotype was counted at least ten times. The chain is built from TRBV6-2 or TRBV6-3 and TRBJ2-7, with D possibly called TRBD1 or TRBD2 (6 bases each). Between the trimmed V and J ends, which lost 2 bases and 11 bases, there was a span of 16 bases. CDR3 length: 13 amino acids. Looked up from germline, CDR1 is MNHEY and CDR2 is SVGEGT. The CDR3: CASSYRAGEVEYF. Here the CDR3 DNA reads TGTGCCAGCAGTTACCGGGCAGGGGAGGTGGAGTACTTC.

This clonotype was counted ten times or more. The CDR3 loop reads CSANSGYTEAFF. For the CDR3, the DNA is TGCAGTGCAAACTCAGGGTACACTGAAGCTTTCTTT. V usage is TRBV20-1 and J usage is TRBJ1-1, with D perhaps matching TRBD1 (5 bases). Trimming removed 6 bases from V and 3 bases from J, with 11 bases in between. CDR3 length: 12 residues. CDR1 DFQATT and CDR2 SNEGSKA come from the germline V gene (reference sequence).

In its sample, this clonotype was seen many times. The genes are TRBV6-5 and TRBJ1-2; TRBD1 aligns across 8 bases. V dropped 6 bases and J dropped 4; count of bases not matched to a gene: 7. The germline CDR1 and CDR2 sequences are MNHEY and SVGAGI. This CDR3 is 14 amino acids long. CDR3 protein: CASRLQTGVYGYTF. DNA for the CDR3: TGTGCCAGCAGGTTGCAGACAGGGGTCTATGGCTACACCTTC.

This clonotype was picked up many times. The chain couples TRBV25-1 to TRBJ2-5, with 9 bases lining up with TRBD1. CDR1 and CDR2 from the germline V gene are MGHDK and SYGVNS. CDR3 length: 14 residues. With 1 base clipped from V and 3 bases from J, the junction kept 0 bases outside the gene matches. Here the CDR3 DNA reads TGTGCCAGCAGTGAATGGGACAGGGAAGAGACCCAGTACTTC. This sequence encodes CASSEWDREETQYF.

A remark on this clonotype: A much larger clone lies one base from this, so it may be a read error. The V gene is TRBV21-1, the J gene TRBJ1-1. TRBV21-1 represents a pseudogene. The CDR3 spans 15 residues. The CDR3 DNA sequence: TGTGCCAGCAGCAAAGGGAGAGACAGGAACACTGAAGATTTCTTT. It specifies CASSKGRDRNTEDFF.

Many counts were recorded for this clonotype. This chain connects TRBV10-3 to TRBJ1-1; the match to TRBD1 covers 9 bases. Germline V gene data show CDR1 as ENHRY and CDR2 as SYGVKD. The CDR3 sequence is 16 residues long. Unmatched junction bases numbered 11, after V lost 1 base and J lost 8 bases. The CDR3 DNA is TGTGCCATCAGTGAGTTACGGGGAGGGACAGGGTTGGAAGCTTTCTTT. Its protein product is CAISELRGGTGLEAFF.

This clonotype has ten or more counts. The J gene is TRBJ2-5, the V gene TRBV11-2, with 8 nucleotides matching TRBD2. Germline V gene lookup returns CDR1 SGHAT and CDR2 FQNNGV. This CDR3 has 14 amino acids. Losses at the gene ends were 8 bases for V and 2 bases for J; bases not matched to a gene: 7. CDR3 sequence reads: CASASGGGQETQYF. The CDR3 DNA sequence: TGTGCCAGCGCCTCGGGGGGGGGTCAAGAGACCCAGTACTTC.

The sample holds many counts of this clonotype. This chain uses TRBV29-1 with TRBJ2-7, with TRBD1 matching 8 bases. V lost 8 bases and J lost 2; bases outside the gene matches: 5. This CDR3 spans 12 amino acids. The germline CDR1 and CDR2 sequences are SQVTM and ANQGSEA. CDR3 sequence reads: CSSTTGAYEQYF. Written as DNA, the CDR3 is TGCAGCTCAACGACAGGGGCCTACGAGCAGTACTTC.

The sample holds many counts of this clonotype. The chain combines TRBV3-1 with TRBJ2-7; D call uncertain. Germline V lookup: CDR1 LGHDT, CDR2 YNNKEL (reference sequence). The ends were cut back, 1 base at V and 3 bases at J, with 10 bases in the middle. CDR3 size: 14 residues. The CDR3 DNA is TGTGCCAGCAGCCAAGGACCATTCTTCTACGAGCAGTACTTC. Protein sequence: CASSQGPFFYEQYF.

This clonotype was seen repeatedly, ten times or more. The gene calls are TRBV6-1 and TRBJ2-3; D unresolved. Germline lookup yields CDR1 MNHNS and CDR2 SASEGT. The CDR3 totals 15 residues. V was cut by 2 bases and J by 2 bases, with 11 bases left in between. The CDR3 spells CASSERKIVTDTQYF. The CDR3 bases are TGTGCCAGCAGTGAAAGAAAGATAGTCACAGATACGCAGTATTTT.

The V and J genes are TRBV2 and TRBJ2-7; D may be TRBD1 (6 bases). Trimming shortened V by 7 bases and J by 1 base, and 8 bases separated the two germline ends. This CDR3 is built from 12 residues. CDR1 SNHLY and CDR2 FYNNEI come from the germline V gene. The CDR3 DNA is TGTGCCAGCATAGGGGGATCCTACGAGCAGTACTTC. Protein: CASIGGSYEQYF. Full variable domain (remainder filled in from reference TRBV2 and TRBJ2-7): EPEVTQTPSHQVTQMGQEVILRCVPISNHLYFYWYRQILGQKVEFLVSFYNNEISEKSEIFDDQFSVERPDGSNFTLKIRSTKLEDSAMYFCASIGGSYEQYFGPGTRLTVT.

At least ten counts were recorded for this clonotype. This chain's CDR3 is CASSDILRSRGNQPQHF. CDR3 bases: TGTGCCAGCAGTGACATTCTCAGGTCGAGGGGCAATCAGCCCCAGCATTTT. This chain joins TRBV2 and TRBJ1-5; D is ambiguous. The CDR3 length is 17 residues. Trimming pared 3 bases from V and 2 bases from J, leaving 17 bases between. Germline V CDR1 and CDR2: SNHLY, FYNNEI.

This clonotype showed up many times. The chain links TRBV9 to TRBJ2-5; 8 bases agree with TRBD2. This CDR3 spans 16 amino acids. Germline assignment: CDR1 SGDLS and CDR2 YYNGEE. V shed 3 bases, J shed 2 bases, and the junction held 9 bases outside the gene matches. The chain's CDR3 is CASSGGLAVGQETQYF. The CDR3 bases are TGTGCCAGCAGCGGCGGACTAGCAGTGGGGCAAGAGACCCAGTACTTC.

This clonotype appeared many times. The chain recombines TRBV4-3 with TRBJ2-5; D might be TRBD1 or TRBD2, each matching 6 bases. Trimming took off 0 bases at V and 6 bases at J, with 20 bases between the two ends. The CDR3 totals 17 residues. Looked up from germline, CDR1 is LGHNA and CDR2 is YSLEER. The CDR3 sequence: CASSQEGRGPVVKTQYF. The CDR3 bases are TGCGCCAGCAGCCAAGAAGGCCGGGGGCCGGTGGTGAAGACCCAGTACTTC.

This clonotype was found many times. The chain links TRBV12-3 or TRBV12-4 to TRBJ2-3; no clear D gene. The CDR3 length is 15 residues. V was pared by 4 bases and J by 4 bases, with 15 bases between. CDR3 sequence reads: CASSYWTFGADTQYF. The CDR3 coding sequence is TGTGCCAGCAGTTACTGGACGTTTGGGGCAGATACGCAGTATTTT.

This clonotype was seen many times. This chain joins TRBV12-3 or TRBV12-4 and TRBJ2-3; D assignment may be TRBD1 or TRBD2 (5 bases each). This CDR3 has 16 amino acids. V lost 7 bases, J lost 1 base, and 18 bases lay in between. CDR3 sequence: CASTYEGTARTDTQYF. CDR3 DNA: TGTGCCAGCACTTACGAAGGGACGGCTCGCACAGATACGCAGTATTTT.